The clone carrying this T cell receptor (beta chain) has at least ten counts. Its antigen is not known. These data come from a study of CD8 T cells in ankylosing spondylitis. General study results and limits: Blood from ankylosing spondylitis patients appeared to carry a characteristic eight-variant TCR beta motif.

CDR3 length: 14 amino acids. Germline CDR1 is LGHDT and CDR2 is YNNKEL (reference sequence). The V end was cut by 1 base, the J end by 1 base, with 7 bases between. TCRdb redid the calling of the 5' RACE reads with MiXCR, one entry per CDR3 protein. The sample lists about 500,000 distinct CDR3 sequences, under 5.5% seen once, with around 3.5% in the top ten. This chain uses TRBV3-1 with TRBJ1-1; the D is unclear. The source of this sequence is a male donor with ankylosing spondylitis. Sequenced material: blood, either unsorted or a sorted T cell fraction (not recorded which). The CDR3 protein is CASSQASKNTEAFF. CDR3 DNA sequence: TGTGCCAGCAGCCAAGCCTCTAAGAACACTGAAGCTTTCTTT.